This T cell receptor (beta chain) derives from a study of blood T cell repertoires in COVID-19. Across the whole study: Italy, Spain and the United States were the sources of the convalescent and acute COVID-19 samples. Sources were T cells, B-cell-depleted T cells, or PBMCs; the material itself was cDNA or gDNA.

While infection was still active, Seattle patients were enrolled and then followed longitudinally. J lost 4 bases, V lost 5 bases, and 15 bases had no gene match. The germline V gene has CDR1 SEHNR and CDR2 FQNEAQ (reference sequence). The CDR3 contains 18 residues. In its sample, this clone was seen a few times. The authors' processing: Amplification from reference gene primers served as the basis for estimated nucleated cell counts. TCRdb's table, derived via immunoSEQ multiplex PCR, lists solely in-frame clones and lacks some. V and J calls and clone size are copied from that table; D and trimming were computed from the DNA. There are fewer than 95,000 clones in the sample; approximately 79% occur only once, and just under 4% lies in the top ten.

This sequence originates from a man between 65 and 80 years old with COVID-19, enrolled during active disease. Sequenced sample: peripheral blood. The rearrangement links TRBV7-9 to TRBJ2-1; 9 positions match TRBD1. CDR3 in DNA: TGTGCCAGCAGCCCCCGGGTGGGACAGGGCGGTCGTTACAATGAGCAGTTCTTC. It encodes CASSPRVGQGGRYNEQFF.